What follows are 31 T cell receptor beta chains derived from one specimen sequenced in a study of chemoradiotherapy in HPV16-positive cancers. Sequencing used immunoSEQ multiplex PCR; TCRdb keeps in-frame clones, though not all of them. The sample consists of under 85,000 clones, 85% to 90% of them appearing once. The sample here was blood, taken from a patient who underwent chemoradiotherapy. These TCRs come from a human donor with HPV-associated anogenital cancer.

This clone appeared a few times. The V call is TRBV9, the J call TRBJ2-1; perhaps D is TRBD1 or TRBD2 (6 bases each). Per the germline V gene, CDR1 is SGDLS and CDR2 is YYNGEE. V was trimmed by 0 bases and J by 7 bases, leaving 17 bases between them. The CDR3 extends over 16 amino acids. CDR3 DNA: TGTGCCAGCAGCGTAGTGGCCGGGGGCCAGGTGAATGAGCAGTTCTTC. Its translation: CASSVVAGGQVNEQFF.

The chain recombines TRBV5-4 with TRBJ1-4; perhaps TRBD1 as D (6 bases). The CDR3 length is 14 residues. Looked up from germline, CDR1 is SGHNT and CDR2 is YYREEE (reference sequence). The V end was cut by 3 bases, the J end by 5 bases, with 11 bases between. This CDR3 is CASSSQGWNEKLFF. CDR3 DNA sequence: TGTGCCAGCAGCTCACAGGGTTGGAATGAAAAACTGTTTTTT.

V usage is TRBV7-2 and J usage is TRBJ2-1; 12 bases align to TRBD2. The CDR3 spans 18 residues. V lost 4 bases, J lost 5 bases, and 12 bases stayed unmatched. Germline CDR1 and CDR2: SGHTA and FQGNSA. The CDR3 nucleotides read TGTGCCAGCAGCTCTCGACTAGCGGGAGTGCTACGGGACAATGAGCAGTTCTTC. As protein: CASSSRLAGVLRDNEQFF.

This clone was seen only once. The chain has TRBV27 and TRBJ2-5; D perhaps matches TRBD2 (7 bases). Germline CDR1 MNHEY, CDR2 SMNVEV (reference sequence). This CDR3 is 16 amino acids long. Trimming removed 2 bases from V and 2 bases from J, with 15 bases in between. CDR3 bases: TGTGCCAGCAGTTTAGGGGGGGGCCAGGGGCAAGAGACCCAGTACTTC. Its protein is CASSLGGGQGQETQYF.

The gene calls are TRBV7-9 and TRBJ2-7; D may match TRBD1 or TRBD2 (5 bases each). Germline CDR1 and CDR2: SEHNR and FQNEAQ (reference sequence). This CDR3 has 13 amino acids. V was trimmed by 1 base and J by 4 bases, leaving 8 bases between them. The CDR3 loop reads CASSLGDGYEQYF. Here the CDR3 DNA reads TGTGCCAGCAGCTTAGGGGACGGTTACGAGCAGTACTTC.

The chain has TRBV10-3 and TRBJ2-7; no definite D call. The CDR3 covers 11 residues. CDR1 is ENHRY, CDR2 SYGVKD, per germline. With 8 bases removed from V and 5 bases from J, the gap between germline ends came to 10 bases. CDR3 bases: TGTGCCATCGGGGTCTTCAACGAGCAGTACTTC. Its protein product is CAIGVFNEQYF.

This clone has only one observation. The rearrangement links TRBV27 to TRBJ2-4, with 7 bases fitting TRBD2. The CDR3 totals 16 residues. CDR1 and CDR2 from the germline V gene are MNHEY and SMNVEV (reference sequence). V lost 6 bases and J lost 6; bases outside the gene matches: 14. The CDR3 DNA is TGTGCCAGCAGCCCCCAAATCTCCGGGGGGTTAAACATTCAGTACTTC. This codes for CASSPQISGGLNIQYF.

V is TRBV4-2 and J is TRBJ2-7, with 12 bases lining up with TRBD2. J lost 5 bases, V lost 4 bases, and 3 bases had no gene match. Per germline, CDR1 LGHNA and CDR2 YNFKEQ. The CDR3 sequence is 14 residues long. CDR3 DNA sequence: TGTGCCAGCAGCCCCTGGACTAGCGGGAACGAGCAGTACTTC. This gives the protein CASSPWTSGNEQYF.

The J gene is TRBJ1-5, the V gene TRBV30; D remains ambiguous. V was cut by 0 bases and J by 6 bases, with 12 bases left in between. CDR3 length: 14 residues. The germline CDR1 and CDR2 sequences are GTSNPN and SVGIG (reference sequence). The CDR3 region is CAWSVNGYFQPQHF. CDR3 nucleotide sequence: TGTGCCTGGAGTGTTAACGGGTACTTTCAGCCCCAGCATTTT.

The chain couples TRBV2 to TRBJ2-1, with 10 bases matching TRBD2. The CDR3 runs to 14 residues. V lost 10 bases to trimming and J lost 15 bases; unmatched junction nucleotides: 18. The germline V gene has CDR1 SNHLY and CDR2 FYNNEI. DNA for the CDR3: TGTGCCACCCAGGAAGGGACTAGCGCCAAGGGGGGGTTCTTC. It is translated as CATQEGTSAKGGFF.

V gene TRBV18 combines with J gene TRBJ2-5, with D possibly matching TRBD2 (5 bases). CDR1 KGHSH and CDR2 LQKENI come from the germline V gene. The CDR3 runs 14 residues. Trimming shortened V by 6 bases and J by 0 bases, and 11 bases separated the two germline ends. The CDR3: CASSLERNQETQYF. The CDR3, as DNA: TGTGCCAGCTCTCTAGAGCGGAACCAAGAGACCCAGTACTTC. The full variable domain, in which reference TRBV18 and TRBJ2-5 provide the parts outside the CDR3, is NAGVMQNPRHLVRRRGQEARLRCSPMKGHSHVYWYRQLPEEGLKFMVYLQKENIIDESGMPKERFSAEFPKEGPSILRIQQVVRGDSAAYFCASSLERNQETQYFGPGTRLLVL.

The chain is built from TRBV28 and TRBJ2-1; D is perhaps TRBD1 or TRBD2 (5 bases each). From germline, CDR1 is MDHEN and CDR2 SYDVKM. The germline V and J ends were trimmed by 5 bases and 5 bases, with 10 bases remaining between them. The CDR3 sequence is 13 residues long. The CDR3 loop is CASSSRDHNEQFF. Written as DNA, the CDR3 is TGTGCCAGCAGTAGCAGGGACCACAATGAGCAGTTCTTC.

The gene calls are TRBV30 and TRBJ1-2; TRBD1 aligns across 7 bases. The CDR3 is 13 residues long. Trimming took 4 bases from V and 4 from J; bases not matched to a gene: 6. Germline values: CDR1 GTSNPN, CDR2 SVGIG (reference sequence). For the CDR3, the DNA is TGTGCCTGGACAGAACAGGGGACCTATGGCTACACCTTC. It translates to CAWTEQGTYGYTF.

This chain connects TRBV19 to TRBJ2-7; D remains unclear. Germline V gene lookup returns CDR1 LNHDA and CDR2 SQIVND (reference sequence). The length of the CDR3 is 15 residues. Trimming pared 6 bases from V and 3 bases from J, leaving 18 bases between. CDR3: CASRNSYSGLYEQYF. The CDR3 DNA sequence: TGTGCCAGTAGGAACTCATATTCCGGGCTCTACGAGCAGTACTTC.

The CDR3 bases are TGTGCCAGCAGCCGTGACCGGGGTAGCTCCTACAATGAGCAGTTCTTC. Residues: CASSRDRGSSYNEQFF. The genes are TRBV2 and TRBJ2-1; possible D gene TRBD2, 5 bases. V was trimmed by 6 bases and J by 0 bases, leaving 15 bases between them. CDR3 length: 16 amino acids. The germline V gene has CDR1 SNHLY and CDR2 FYNNEI.

The CDR3 region is CASSYSVEGGTYGYTF. CDR3 DNA sequence: TGTGCCAGCAGTTACTCGGTAGAGGGGGGGACCTATGGCTACACCTTC. The gene calls are TRBV6-5 and TRBJ1-2; tentatively, D is TRBD1 (6 bases). CDR1 and CDR2 (germline): MNHEY, SVGAGI. The CDR3 sequence is 16 residues long. V dropped 0 bases and J dropped 4 bases, with 15 bases sitting between them.

V gene TRBV4-1 combines with J gene TRBJ2-2, with 9 bases fitting TRBD2. This CDR3 spans 17 amino acids. V gave up 0 bases and J gave up 5 bases; unmatched junction bases: 7. From germline, CDR1 is MGHRA and CDR2 YSYEKL. The chain's CDR3 is CASSQESGLAGTGELFF. Here the CDR3 DNA reads TGCGCCAGCAGCCAAGAATCGGGGCTAGCGGGAACCGGGGAGCTGTTTTTT.

The chain has TRBV13 and TRBJ1-1; no clear D gene. Germline loops: CDR1 PRHDT, CDR2 FYEKMQ (reference sequence). Trimming took 8 bases from V and 6 from J, leaving 19 bases between them. CDR3 length: 14 amino acids. Written as DNA, the CDR3 is TGTGCCAGCTTAGTACAGACTGAGGCCCCTGAAGCTTTCTTT. Residues: CASLVQTEAPEAFF.

The CDR3 here is CASTRDRAAGELFF. The CDR3 DNA is TGTGCCAGCACCCGGGACCGGGCCGCCGGGGAGCTGTTTTTT. The rearrangement joins TRBV2 to TRBJ2-2; D could derive from TRBD1 or TRBD2 (5 bases each). The CDR3 has 14 amino acids. V lost 7 bases and J 6 bases, leaving 15 bases between the germline ends. CDR1 is SNHLY, CDR2 FYNNEI, per germline.

CDR3 DNA sequence: TGTGCCAGCAGCATAGGGACCCGGCCGGGTCAAGAGACCCAGTACTTC. Translated: CASSIGTRPGQETQYF. This chain joins TRBV5-4 and TRBJ2-5; D possibly matches TRBD1 or TRBD2 (5 bases each). The CDR3 runs to 16 residues. Trimming removed 4 bases at V and 2 bases at J, with 18 bases between. Per germline, CDR1 SGHNT and CDR2 YYREEE (reference sequence). The whole variable domain, filled in from reference TRBV5-4 and TRBJ2-5, reads ETGVTQSPTHLIKTRGQQVTLRCSSQSGHNTVSWYQQALGQGPQFIFQYYREEENGRGNFPPRFSGLQFPNYSSELNVNALELDDSALYLCASSIGTRPGQETQYFGPGTRLLVL.

This clone showed up just once. The chain recombines TRBV28 with TRBJ2-7; 8 bases line up with TRBD1. With 0 bases clipped from V and 6 bases from J, the junction kept 4 bases outside the gene matches. This CDR3 contains 14 residues. Germline V gene lookup returns CDR1 MDHEN and CDR2 SYDVKM. CDR3 nucleotides: TGTGCCAGCAGTTTATGGCAGGGGACAGGCGAGCAGTACTTC. Its translation: CASSLWQGTGEQYF.

The genes are TRBV29-1 and TRBJ2-2; D call uncertain. Germline assignment: CDR1 SQVTM and CDR2 ANQGSEA. This CDR3 comprises 12 residues. Trimming left V 6 bases short and J 3 bases short, with 8 bases between. The CDR3 sequence: CSVTLYTGELFF. The CDR3 coding sequence is TGCAGCGTGACTTTATACACCGGGGAGCTGTTTTTT.

The chain uses TRBV9 and TRBJ2-5; 11 bases agree with TRBD1. Germline CDR1 reads SGDLS; CDR2 reads YYNGEE. This CDR3 region has 15 residues. V lost 4 bases, J lost 11 bases, and 13 bases stayed unmatched. The chain's CDR3 is CASSPLGQGASEQYF. The CDR3 DNA is TGTGCCAGCAGCCCCTTAGGACAGGGGGCGTCAGAGCAGTACTTC.

The rearrangement links TRBV2 to TRBJ2-3; TRBD2 agrees at 10 bases. After removal of 7 bases from V and 5 bases from J, the junction contained 9 bases not matched to a gene. The germline V gene encodes CDR1 SNHLY and CDR2 FYNNEI. The CDR3 is made up of 15 amino acids. The DNA of the CDR3 is TGTGCCAGCATTACTTTAGCGGGGGGAGGAGATACGCAGTATTTT. Amino acids: CASITLAGGGDTQYF.

The chain carries TRBV11-2 and TRBJ2-5; 10 bases match TRBD2. The germline V gene encodes CDR1 SGHAT and CDR2 FQNNGV. This CDR3 is built from 17 residues. Trimming at V came to 5 bases and at J to 6 bases, leaving 15 bases not matched to a gene. CDR3 sequence (DNA): TGTGCCAGCAGCCGGGAGGGAGGCGGGACTAGCGCAAAGACCCAGTACTTC. Amino acid sequence: CASSREGGGTSAKTQYF.

In its sample, this clone was seen a few times. This chain joins TRBV6-6 and TRBJ2-7; D unclear. Germline CDR1 and CDR2: MNHNY and SVGAGI (reference sequence). The CDR3 totals 12 residues. Trimming shortened V by 0 bases and J by 5 bases, and 5 bases separated the two germline ends. CDR3 sequence reads: CASSYSSNEQYF. CDR3 DNA: TGTGCCAGCAGTTACTCGAGTAACGAGCAGTACTTC.

The gene calls are TRBV11-2 and TRBJ2-1; 16 bases line up with TRBD2. V was clipped by 5 bases and J by 3 bases; unmatched bases: 4. Germline assignment: CDR1 SGHAT and CDR2 FQNNGV. The CDR3 has 17 residues. CDR3 nucleotide sequence: TGTGCCAGCAGCCAGGGACTAGCGGGAGGGCTCTACAATGAGCAGTTCTTC. Translation gives CASSQGLAGGLYNEQFF. Based on the CDR3 plus reference TRBV11-2 and TRBJ2-1, the full variable domain is EAGVAQSPRYKIIEKRQSVAFWCNPISGHATLYWYQQILGQGPKLLIQFQNNGVVDDSQLPKDRFSAERLKGVDSTLKIQPAKLEDSAVYLCASSQGLAGGLYNEQFFGPGTRLTVL.

The chain combines TRBV10-2 with TRBJ2-5; D is unresolved. Trimming removed 4 bases from V and 2 bases from J, with 8 bases in between. In germline, CDR1 is WSHSY, CDR2 SAAADI. This CDR3 contains 13 residues. The CDR3 coding sequence is TGCGCCAGCAGTGGACCTTTACAAGAGACCCAGTACTTC. Translating it yields CASSGPLQETQYF.

To note about this clone: The same CDR3 arises from other DNA sequences in this sample as well. The rearrangement uses TRBV6-5 and TRBJ2-7; 9 positions match TRBD2. The CDR3 totals 13 residues. The germline CDR1 and CDR2 sequences are MNHEY and SVGAGI. Unmatched junction bases numbered 1, after V lost 3 bases and J lost 4 bases. The chain's CDR3 is CASSYTSGYEQYF. In nucleotides, the CDR3 is TGTGCCAGCAGTTATACTAGCGGGTACGAGCAGTACTTC.

This clone was observed a single time. V and J are TRBV28 and TRBJ2-1, with 9 bases lining up with TRBD2. This CDR3 has 12 amino acids. Germline assignment: CDR1 MDHEN and CDR2 SYDVKM. J lost 15 bases, V lost 6 bases, and 9 bases had no gene match. The CDR3 region has the DNA TGTGCCAGCAGCTTAGCGGGAGCCCCTCGGTTCTTC. Protein product: CASSLAGAPRFF.

V usage is TRBV6-6 and J usage is TRBJ1-1, with D uncertain. Germline V gene data show CDR1 as MNHNY and CDR2 as SVGAGI (reference sequence). V dropped 7 bases and J dropped 1 base, with 4 bases sitting between them. CDR3 length: 11 residues. The CDR3 coding sequence is TGTGCCAGCAAGGAGAACACTGAAGCTTTCTTT. Translating gives CASKENTEAFF.